One sample yielded the 8 T cell receptor beta chains listed below, sequenced in a study of blood T cells in healthy people across ages (dated by TCRdb to the mid-2010s). The library was built by means of 5' RACE. Sequencing instrument: Illumina HiSeq 2500. A second PCR of about 6 to 12 cycles was run with a J-beta primer mix and a sample-barcoded 5' primer. The public sequencing data were trimmed at Q25 with fastp and processed into clonotypes with MiXCR by TCRdb, which kept only in-frame beta chains. Each entry is one CDR3 protein sequence, shown with its most common DNA and genes. The sample records approximately 770,000 distinct CDR3 sequences, 55% to 70% of which are singletons. The leading ten clones occupy around 20% of the sample. Specimen: blood. Every receptor here comes from a man aged 25 to 45 in good health.

The chain is built from TRBV7-9 and TRBJ2-7; 10 bases match TRBD1. Germline values: CDR1 SEHNR, CDR2 FQNEAQ (reference sequence). The V gene end was trimmed by 5 bases and the J gene end by 1 base; junction bases not matched to a gene: 5. The CDR3 has 15 amino acids. The CDR3 protein is CASSARDRGSYEQYF. For the CDR3, the DNA is TGTGCCAGCAGCGCGCGGGACAGGGGTTCCTACGAGCAGTACTTC.

This clonotype was picked up one time. The chain carries TRBV12-3 or TRBV12-4 and TRBJ1-5, with D possibly matching TRBD1 (6 bases). V was pared by 1 base and J by 7 bases, with 14 bases between. This CDR3 has 15 amino acids. Here the CDR3 reads CASSLGPQGIQPQHF. As DNA, the CDR3 is TGTGCCAGCAGTTTAGGCCCACAGGGAATACAGCCCCAGCATTTT.

V gene TRBV7-8 combines with J gene TRBJ2-3; tentative D call: TRBD1 (6 bases). The CDR3 is made up of 14 amino acids. CDR1 is SGHVS, CDR2 FQNEAQ, per germline. Trimming shortened V by 4 bases and J by 5 bases, and 13 bases separated the two germline ends. Here the CDR3 reads CASSSQGTGDTQYF. The CDR3 DNA follows: TGTGCCAGCAGCTCCCAGGGGACGGGAGATACGCAGTATTTT.

The chain combines TRBV12-5 with TRBJ2-1; 11 bases are shared with TRBD2. With 0 bases clipped from V and 0 bases from J, the junction kept 10 bases outside the gene matches. From germline, CDR1 is LGHNT and CDR2 FRNRAP. CDR3 length: 20 amino acids. CDR3 coding DNA: TGTGCTAGTGGTTTGGTACGGGCTAGCGGGGGGAGAAGCTCCTACAATGAGCAGTTCTTC. Amino acids: CASGLVRASGGRSSYNEQFF. Using reference TRBV12-5 and TRBJ2-1 for the parts outside the CDR3, the full variable domain is DARVTQTPRHKVTEMGQEVTMRCQPILGHNTVFWYRQTMMQGLELLAYFRNRAPLDDSGMPKDRFSAEMPDATLATLKIQPSEPRDSAVYFCASGLVRASGGRSSYNEQFFGPGTRLTVL.

V and J are TRBV20-1 and TRBJ2-3; the match to TRBD2 covers 9 bases. The V segment lost 5 bases and the J segment 4 bases; nucleotides outside the gene matches: 7. Germline CDR1 reads DFQATT; CDR2 reads SNEGSKA (reference sequence). The CDR3 covers 14 residues. CDR3 DNA sequence: TGCAGTGCTCCTAGGCGGGAGGGCGCAGATACGCAGTATTTT. This sequence encodes CSAPRREGADTQYF.

The chain couples TRBV29-1 to TRBJ2-3; a weak D match, TRBD2 (6 bases). The CDR3 consists of 13 residues. CDR1 and CDR2 (germline): SQVTM, ANQGSEA. Between the trimmed V and J ends, which lost 6 bases and 5 bases, there was a span of 15 bases. This CDR3 reads CSVVGGLKDTQYF. The CDR3, as DNA: TGCAGCGTCGTGGGAGGATTGAAAGATACGCAGTATTTT.

V and J are TRBV4-1 and TRBJ2-1; D uncertain. CDR3 length: 17 residues. The germline V and J ends were trimmed by 5 bases and 5 bases, with 22 bases remaining between them. Germline V CDR1 and CDR2: MGHRA, YSYEKL. This chain's CDR3 is CASSSLAGYSTNNEQFF. The CDR3 coding sequence is TGCGCCAGCAGCTCTCTTGCCGGATACAGTACGAACAATGAGCAGTTCTTC.

The chain carries TRBV28 and TRBJ2-5; D gene unclear. The end of the DNA is better explained by TRBJ2-7, so the J call may be wrong. Per the germline V gene, CDR1 is MDHEN and CDR2 is SYDVKM. This CDR3 contains 14 residues. CDR3 coding DNA: TGTGCCAGCAGTTTGCGCAGCCTCTTGGGCGAGCAGTACTTC. Its translation is CASSLRSLLGEQYF.